One and the same sample provided the 17 T cell receptor beta chains below, sequenced in a study of T cell clonotyping in hematopoietic cell transplantation. Profiled with immunoSEQ multiplex PCR; TCRdb holds only in-frame clones, not every one. The data contain nearly 11,000 clones, about half of them singletons. The sample consisted of PBMCs, taken 30 days after allogeneic stem cell transplant. Receptors originate from a male patient between 45 and 60 years old who had an allogeneic stem cell transplant from an unrelated donor, so the T cells may come from the graft donor. Some clones in this sample may be carry-over from other donors' samples.

In its sample, this clone is large. The chain links TRBV6-5 to TRBJ1-2; tentative D call: TRBD1 (5 bases). This CDR3 is 12 amino acids long. V gave up 6 bases and J gave up 6 bases, with 11 bases separating them. Germline V CDR1 and CDR2: MNHEY, SVGAGI. The CDR3: CASSLGGDGYTF. The CDR3 region has the DNA TGTGCCAGCAGCTTGGGGGGGGATGGCTACACCTTC.

This clone is termed medium-sized. V is TRBV4-3 and J is TRBJ1-1; 7 bases agree with TRBD1. J was trimmed by 0 bases and V by 3 bases; bases with no gene match: 7. Germline V gives CDR1 LGHNA, CDR2 YSLEER. CDR3 length: 16 residues. CDR3 residues: CASSHDRAPLNTEAFF. For the CDR3, the DNA is TGCGCCAGCAGCCATGACAGGGCCCCCTTGAACACTGAAGCTTTCTTT.

The chain carries TRBV6-6 and TRBJ1-5; 8 bases map to TRBD1. CDR1 is MNHNY and CDR2 is SVGAGI in the germline V gene (reference sequence). With V trimmed by 6 bases and J by 7 bases, 2 bases remained unmatched. The CDR3 extends over 12 amino acids. The CDR3 DNA reads as TGTGCCAGCAGCAGGACAGGGCAGCCCCAGCATTTT. The encoded protein is CASSRTGQPQHF.

This clone is medium-sized. This chain links TRBV6-6 with TRBJ1-1, with 8 bases identical to TRBD1. Germline V gene lookup returns CDR1 MNHNY and CDR2 SVGAGI (reference sequence). J lost 0 bases, V lost 2 bases, and 2 bases had no gene match. This CDR3 is built from 15 residues. The CDR3 DNA reads as TGTGCCAGCAGTTACGACAGGGGAATGAACACTGAAGCTTTCTTT. Translated, it gives CASSYDRGMNTEAFF.

V is TRBV5-1 and J is TRBJ1-1, with no clear D. Per the germline V gene, CDR1 is SGHRS and CDR2 is YFSETQ. Trimming pared 4 bases from V and 0 bases from J, leaving 13 bases between. The length of the CDR3 is 15 residues. In DNA form, the CDR3 reads TGCGCCAGCAGCGTTGAAGAGATCATGAACACTGAAGCTTTCTTT. As protein: CASSVEEIMNTEAFF.

The genes are TRBV30 and TRBJ1-5; no definite D call. CDR3 length: 13 residues. Germline CDR1 GTSNPN, CDR2 SVGIG (reference sequence). V was clipped by 2 bases and J by 0 bases, with 5 bases between them. CDR3 DNA: TGTGCCTGGAGTCACAGTAGCAATCAGCCCCAGCATTTT. As protein: CAWSHSSNQPQHF.

V is TRBV6-5 and J is TRBJ2-1; a possible D gene is TRBD2 (6 bases). V shed 5 bases and J shed 5 bases, with 13 bases lying between them. The V gene's germline CDR1 is MNHEY and CDR2 SVGAGI. The CDR3 runs to 14 residues. The DNA for the CDR3 is TGTGCCAGCAGTGCGGGGCTGGAAAACAATGAGCAGTTCTTC. This encodes CASSAGLENNEQFF.

This chain uses TRBV30 with TRBJ2-5; tentative D call: TRBD2 (6 bases). CDR1 and CDR2 from the germline V gene are GTSNPN and SVGIG (reference sequence). V lost 1 base and J 1 base, leaving 10 bases between the germline ends. This CDR3 has 14 amino acids. CDR3 nucleotide sequence: TGTGCCTGGAGTGGGGGGGACTCCCAAGAGACCCAGTACTTC. Protein sequence: CAWSGGDSQETQYF.

The chain uses TRBV29-1 and TRBJ2-1; no clear D. V was cut by 7 bases and J by 4 bases, with 20 bases left in between. Germline V gene sequence: CDR1 SQVTM, CDR2 ANQGSEA. The CDR3 contains 15 residues. CDR3 in amino acids: CSAGPLRSSYNEQFF. In nucleotides, the CDR3 is TGCAGCGCTGGCCCTCTGAGGTCCTCATACAATGAGCAGTTCTTC.

This clone was seen a few times. The CDR3 coding sequence is TGTGCCTGGACGGAGGGGCCTAATCAGCCCCAGCATTTT. This gives the protein CAWTEGPNQPQHF. The chain recombines TRBV30 with TRBJ1-5; a weak D match, TRBD1 (5 bases). The germline gives CDR1 GTSNPN, CDR2 SVGIG (reference sequence). The germline V and J ends were trimmed by 4 bases and 4 bases, with 11 bases remaining between them. The CDR3 spans 13 residues.

The rearrangement links TRBV25-1 to TRBJ2-4, with TRBD2 as a possible D gene (5 bases). In germline, CDR1 is MGHDK, CDR2 SYGVNS. V lost 4 bases to trimming and J lost 0 bases, with 16 bases between them. The CDR3 consists of 17 residues. CDR3 protein: CASSGVRETLAKNIQYF. The CDR3 DNA reads TGTGCCAGCAGTGGGGTCCGGGAAACCCTAGCCAAAAACATTCAGTACTTC.

This clone was counted a few times. The junction differs from germline at one of its ends, possibly a read error. The genes are TRBV6-5 and TRBJ2-1; D remains unclear. Germline V gene lookup returns CDR1 MNHEY and CDR2 SVGAGI. The length of the CDR3 is 15 residues. CDR3 sequence (DNA): TGTGCCAGCAGTCACTTAGCAACCGAGAGGAATGAGCGGTTCTTC. This gives the protein CASSHLATERNERFF.

The CDR3 is CASTDLAGGYTF. CDR3 DNA: TGTGCCAGCACCGATCTAGCGGGGGGCTACACCTTC. The chain is built from TRBV6-5 and TRBJ1-2, with D uncertain. V was pared by 7 bases and J by 8 bases, with 14 bases between. The CDR3 is made up of 12 amino acids. CDR1 and CDR2 from the germline V gene are MNHEY and SVGAGI.

This chain uses TRBV10-3 with TRBJ2-5, with 7 positions matching TRBD1. The CDR3 spans 16 residues. J was trimmed by 1 base and V by 6 bases; bases with no gene match: 11. CDR1 and CDR2 from the germline V gene are ENHRY and SYGVKD. The CDR3 here is CAISGQGTAVQETQYF. In nucleotides, the CDR3 is TGTGCCATCAGCGGTCAAGGGACAGCCGTCCAAGAGACCCAGTACTTC.

The CDR3 DNA is TGTGCCAGCAGCTTAGCAGCCTCCATGACCCAGTACTTC. Translating gives CASSLAASMTQYF. The chain has TRBV7-3 and TRBJ2-5; D is unclear. V gave up 2 bases and J gave up 7 bases, with 11 bases separating them. Germline values: CDR1 SGHTA, CDR2 FQGTGA. CDR3 length equals 13 residues.

This rearrangement joins TRBV7-9 to TRBJ2-7, with D possibly being TRBD1 (6 bases). Germline loops: CDR1 SEHNR, CDR2 FQNEAQ (reference sequence). Trimming stripped 2 bases from V and 5 bases from J, with 19 bases between. The CDR3 has 16 residues. The CDR3 sequence is CASSLLGRGDTHEQYF. The CDR3 coding sequence is TGTGCCAGCAGCTTACTCGGCAGGGGAGATACCCACGAGCAGTACTTC.

The V gene is TRBV2, the J gene TRBJ2-2; unclear D gene. The CDR3 has 14 residues. Between the trimmed V and J ends, which lost 6 bases and 5 bases, there was a span of 13 bases. Germline CDR1 reads SNHLY; CDR2 reads FYNNEI. This chain's CDR3 is CASSRTETTGELFF. The DNA for the CDR3 is TGTGCCAGCAGCCGAACCGAAACGACCGGGGAGCTGTTTTTT.